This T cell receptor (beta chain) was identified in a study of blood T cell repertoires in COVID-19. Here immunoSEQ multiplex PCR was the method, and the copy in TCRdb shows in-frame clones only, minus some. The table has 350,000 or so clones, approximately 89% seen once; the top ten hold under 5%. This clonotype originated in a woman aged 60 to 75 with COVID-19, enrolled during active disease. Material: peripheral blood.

For the CDR3, the DNA is TGTGCCAGCAGTACCCAGGGGGGCAATCAGCCCCAGCATTTT. Protein product: CASSTQGGNQPQHF. The gene calls are TRBV6-6 and TRBJ1-5; 7 bases are a match to TRBD1. This CDR3 has 14 amino acids. V trimming: 5 bases; J trimming: 2 bases; junction bases outside the gene matches: 3. Germline CDR1 reads MNHNY; CDR2 reads SVGAGI (reference sequence).